The entry that follows covers one T cell receptor beta chain sequence. The data were obtained in a study of OX40 agonist ivuxolimab in advanced cancers. Study summary: Anti-PD-1, anti-PD-L1 or anti-CTLA-4 therapy given earlier was allowed, and approximately 40% had some.

Clones were sequenced by immunoSEQ multiplex PCR, and TCRdb holds only the in-frame ones, with some missing. The table has about 19,000 clones, roughly 74% seen once. The CDR3 loop spans 16 amino acids. Germline V gene sequence: CDR1 MDHEN, CDR2 SYDVKM. Trimming left V 5 bases short and J 0 bases short, with 17 bases between. The rearrangement links TRBV28 to TRBJ2-7; D is possibly TRBD1 or TRBD2 (5 bases each). This sample comprised CD4+ or CD8+ T cells sorted from blood, obtained in a trial of the OX40 agonist ivuxolimab. This clonotype was sampled from an adult with an advanced solid tumor such as melanoma, head and neck, liver or kidney cancer. The CDR3 loop reads CASSGTGLRNSYEQYF. The CDR3 bases are TGTGCCAGCAGTGGGACGGGCCTCAGGAACTCCTACGAGCAGTACTTC.